The 29 T cell receptor beta chains presented below share a single source sample, sequenced in a study of cytomegalovirus exposure and HLA in healthy donors. PCR involved 60 Vbeta and 13 Jbeta primers. This table comes from immunoSEQ multiplex PCR, and its TCRdb copy is limited to in-frame clones, with some not included. Among over 100,000 clones listed, around 77% were seen once. The specimen sequenced was PBMCs. These receptors were obtained from a man younger than 40 in good health and CMV-seronegative.

The V gene is TRBV7-2, the J gene TRBJ2-5, with D possibly being TRBD2 (6 bases). The CDR3 has 11 amino acids. Trimming shortened V by 5 bases and J by 7 bases, and 8 bases separated the two germline ends. The germline V gene has CDR1 SGHTA and CDR2 FQGNSA. The CDR3 spells CASSIGGTQYF. CDR3 sequence (DNA): TGTGCCAGCAGCATCGGGGGGACCCAGTACTTC.

The chain links TRBV4-2 to TRBJ1-4; D perhaps matches TRBD1 (5 bases). The CDR3 loop spans 16 amino acids. CDR1 is LGHNA and CDR2 is YNFKEQ in the germline V gene. Trimming left V 0 bases short and J 8 bases short, with 16 bases between. The CDR3 DNA reads as TGTGCCAGCAGCCAAGATGGGGGGAAAGGACGAGAAAAACTGTTTTTT. As protein: CASSQDGGKGREKLFF.

The rearrangement links TRBV7-2 to TRBJ2-1; 7 bases are shared with TRBD2. CDR1 SGHTA and CDR2 FQGNSA come from the germline V gene. The CDR3 extends over 16 amino acids. Trimming took 1 base from V and 5 from J; bases not matched to a gene: 8. The CDR3 nucleotides are TGTGCCAGCAGCTTAGGCCCGGGACTAAAGAACAATGAGCAGTTCTTC. It specifies CASSLGPGLKNNEQFF.

The J gene is TRBJ1-2, the V gene TRBV4-3, with a weak D call TRBD1 (6 bases). Trimming stripped 0 bases from V and 5 bases from J, with 13 bases between. Germline CDR1 LGHNA, CDR2 YSLEER. The CDR3 covers 15 residues. The CDR3 is CASSQDLEGGYGYTF. The CDR3 coding sequence is TGCGCCAGCAGCCAAGATCTAGAGGGGGGGTATGGCTACACCTTC.

This clone was counted a single time. This chain links TRBV5-5 with TRBJ2-7, with a weak D call TRBD1 (5 bases). The V gene's germline CDR1 is SGHKS and CDR2 YYEKEE (reference sequence). V gave up 1 base and J gave up 4 bases, with 12 bases separating them. The CDR3 is 14 amino acids. In DNA form, the CDR3 reads TGTGCCAGCAGCTTGCCAGGGAACCTATACGAGCAGTACTTC. This gives the protein CASSLPGNLYEQYF.

The rearrangement joins TRBV28 to TRBJ1-2; no clear D gene. The V gene lost 7 bases and the J gene lost 5 bases, with 14 bases spanning the gap. The CDR3 is 13 amino acids. Germline CDR1 MDHEN, CDR2 SYDVKM. CDR3 residues: CASTIGQSYGYTF. DNA for the CDR3: TGTGCCAGCACCATTGGGCAGTCATATGGCTACACCTTC.

The chain carries TRBV7-8 and TRBJ2-3; 9 bases fit TRBD2. In germline, CDR1 is SGHVS, CDR2 FQNEAQ. The CDR3 contains 18 residues. Unmatched junction bases numbered 10, after V lost 1 base and J lost 2 bases. The CDR3 coding sequence is TGTGCCAGCAGCTTAGGGGTAGCGGGGGTGGAGTCCACAGATACGCAGTATTTT. Translating it yields CASSLGVAGVESTDTQYF. The whole variable domain, filled in from reference TRBV7-8 and TRBJ2-3, reads GAGVSQSPRYKVAKRGQDVALRCDPISGHVSLFWYQQALGQGPEFLTYFQNEAQLDKSGLPSDRFFAERPEGSVSTLKIQRTQQEDSAVYLCASSLGVAGVESTDTQYFGPGTRLTVL.

The CDR3 region is CASSRLSGLAKNIQYF. The CDR3 nucleotides are TGTGCCAGCAGCCGGTTATCAGGGCTAGCCAAAAACATTCAGTACTTC. The chain has TRBV27 and TRBJ2-4; the D gene is possibly TRBD1 (5 bases). V lost 6 bases to trimming and J lost 0 bases, with 15 bases between them. The CDR3 consists of 16 residues. Looked up from germline, CDR1 is MNHEY and CDR2 is SMNVEV (reference sequence).

The chain couples TRBV9 to TRBJ2-2; perhaps TRBD1 as D (6 bases). The ends were cut back, 0 bases at V and 3 bases at J, with 9 bases in the middle. The CDR3 consists of 15 residues. CDR1 and CDR2 (germline): SGDLS, YYNGEE. Here the CDR3 DNA reads TGTGCCAGCAGCGTAGTTGCAGGGGACACCGGGGAGCTGTTTTTT. This translates into CASSVVAGDTGELFF.

Written as DNA, the CDR3 is TGTGCCAGCAGCGCAACAACGAACACTGAAGCTTTCTTT. Residues: CASSATTNTEAFF. The gene calls are TRBV7-3 and TRBJ1-1, with D unclear. Germline CDR1 reads SGHTA; CDR2 reads FQGTGA. V was shortened by 5 bases and J by 1 base, with 8 bases between the two germline ends. This CDR3 spans 13 amino acids.

This clone showed up just once. This rearrangement joins TRBV6-5 to TRBJ2-7; perhaps TRBD2 as D (6 bases). The germline V gene has CDR1 MNHEY and CDR2 SVGAGI. The CDR3 totals 14 residues. V lost 5 bases and J 6 bases, leaving 17 bases between the germline ends. DNA of the CDR3: TGTGCCAGCAGTACGGGACTTCCCTCAGGCGAGCAGTACTTC. Protein: CASSTGLPSGEQYF.

This clone was counted once. The chain combines TRBV5-6 with TRBJ2-5; D perhaps matches TRBD2 (6 bases). Germline V gene data show CDR1 as SGHDT and CDR2 as YYEEEE. The V end lost 4 bases, the J end lost 3 bases, and 19 bases lay between the germline ends. CDR3 length: 16 amino acids. The CDR3 bases are TGTGCCAGCAGCCCCGGACTACTGGGGGTAAAAGAGACCCAGTACTTC. Protein product: CASSPGLLGVKETQYF.

This chain connects TRBV7-9 to TRBJ2-2; D not certain. The CDR3 contains 13 residues. V was cut by 2 bases and J by 5 bases, with 6 bases left in between. CDR1 and CDR2 (germline): SEHNR, FQNEAQ (reference sequence). This chain's CDR3 is CASSLLSTGELFF. For the CDR3, the DNA is TGTGCCAGCAGCTTATTATCGACCGGGGAGCTGTTTTTT.

The DNA for the CDR3 is TGCAGCGTTTCCGGGACTAGCATCTACGAGCAGTACTTC. Its protein is CSVSGTSIYEQYF. This chain links TRBV29-1 with TRBJ2-7, with 9 positions matching TRBD2. Germline V gene data show CDR1 as SQVTM and CDR2 as ANQGSEA. The length of the CDR3 is 13 residues. V lost 5 bases, J lost 3 bases, and 5 bases stayed unmatched.

V and J are TRBV19 and TRBJ2-7; 10 bases are a match to TRBD2. Trimming took 3 bases from V and 0 from J; bases not matched to a gene: 5. Germline-derived CDR1 and CDR2 are LNHDA and SQIVND (reference sequence). The length of the CDR3 is 16 residues. The CDR3 loop reads CASSIGASGGSYEQYF. DNA of the CDR3: TGTGCCAGTAGTATTGGGGCTAGCGGGGGCTCCTACGAGCAGTACTTC.

V gene TRBV4-1 combines with J gene TRBJ2-2; TRBD1 matches 10 bases. V was pared by 0 bases and J by 6 bases, with 4 bases of the junction left unmatched. The V gene's germline CDR1 is MGHRA and CDR2 YSYEKL. The CDR3 covers 16 residues. CDR3 in DNA: TGCGCCAGCAGCCAAGAGACAGGGGGCCTCGCCGGGGAGCTGTTTTTT. Protein sequence: CASSQETGGLAGELFF.

The chain is built from TRBV21-1 and TRBJ2-1; the D call TRBD1 from the table was never checked on the DNA. TRBV21-1 is noted as a pseudogene. CDR3 length equals 15 residues. CDR3 in DNA: TGTGCCAGCAGCAAACGGACAGGTCGGGCGAATGAGCAGTTCTTC. Encoded protein: CASSKRTGRANEQFF.

The gene calls are TRBV2 and TRBJ2-2; 9 positions match TRBD1. V lost 7 bases to trimming and J lost 3 bases; unmatched junction nucleotides: 12. Germline CDR1 reads SNHLY; CDR2 reads FYNNEI. The length of the CDR3 is 17 residues. The CDR3 nucleotides read TGTGCCAGCACTTCGACAGGGGGGTGGGTGGACACCGGGGAGCTGTTTTTT. Protein sequence: CASTSTGGWVDTGELFF.

The V gene is TRBV6-4, the J gene TRBJ2-1, with TRBD2 identical over 8 bases. CDR1 and CDR2 (germline): MRHNA, SNTAGT. The CDR3 runs to 14 residues. V lost 2 bases to trimming and J lost 6 bases; unmatched junction nucleotides: 3. The CDR3 DNA follows: TGTGCCAGCAGTGACCCCGGGAGGGCCAATGAGCAGTTCTTC. Its protein is CASSDPGRANEQFF.

A single count supports this clone. The CDR3 reads CASSQDTRLAGGTDTQYF. The CDR3 coding sequence is TGTGCCAGCAGCCAAGATACGAGACTAGCGGGGGGCACAGATACGCAGTATTTT. The chain joins TRBV4-2 to TRBJ2-3; 12 bases fit TRBD2. Trimming at V came to 0 bases and at J to 1 base, leaving 5 bases not matched to a gene. The CDR3 length is 18 residues. Germline V CDR1 and CDR2: LGHNA, YNFKEQ.

Comments on this clone: Germline and junction disagree at one end, which may indicate a read error. V is TRBV19 and J is TRBJ2-2, with D perhaps TRBD1 (5 bases). The CDR3 totals 13 residues. Germline lookup yields CDR1 LNHDA and CDR2 SQIVND (reference sequence). The DNA of the CDR3 is TGTGTCAGTAGTATGACAGACACCGGGGAGCTGTTTTTT. This translates into CVSSMTDTGELFF.

The chain carries TRBV18 and TRBJ1-3; D remains ambiguous. The CDR3 has 16 residues. The V end lost 3 bases, the J end lost 1 base, and 13 bases lay between the germline ends. The germline CDR1 and CDR2 sequences are KGHSH and LQKENI. The CDR3 sequence is CASSPYTHSSGNTIYF. CDR3 nucleotide sequence: TGTGCCAGCTCACCTTATACTCATTCTTCTGGAAACACCATATATTTT.

The chain employs TRBV5-6 and TRBJ1-6; no firm D call. Trimming removed 2 bases at V and 7 bases at J, with 10 bases between. The CDR3 consists of 14 residues. CDR1 and CDR2 from the germline V gene are SGHDT and YYEEEE. CDR3 in amino acids: CASSFSRLNSPLHF. The CDR3 DNA reads TGTGCCAGCAGCTTTTCCAGACTAAATTCACCCCTCCACTTT.

The rearrangement joins TRBV10-2 to TRBJ2-2, with 7 bases that match TRBD1. The ends lost 5 bases at V and 4 bases at J; junction bases unmatched: 7. This CDR3 contains 15 residues. Germline lookup yields CDR1 WSHSY and CDR2 SAAADI. The CDR3 protein is CASSSDRDLTGELFF. The CDR3 nucleotides read TGCGCCAGCAGTTCCGACAGGGACCTCACCGGGGAGCTGTTTTTT.

The gene calls are TRBV4-2 and TRBJ1-2, with D possibly being TRBD1 (5 bases). The germline V gene encodes CDR1 LGHNA and CDR2 YNFKEQ. The V and J ends lost 1 base and 7 bases respectively, with 19 bases between them. The CDR3 contains 16 residues. In nucleotides, the CDR3 is TGTGCCAGCAGCCAAGTTACTCAGGGAGGATTGTCTGGCTACACCTTC. Translating gives CASSQVTQGGLSGYTF.

This rearrangement joins TRBV14 to TRBJ2-7; D perhaps matches TRBD2 (6 bases). This CDR3 has 11 amino acids. V lost 4 bases and J lost 7, with 8 bases in between. In germline, CDR1 is SGHDN, CDR2 FVKESK. Written as DNA, the CDR3 is TGTGCCAGCAGCCCTGGGAGGGAGCAGTACTTC. Translating it yields CASSPGREQYF.

The rearrangement uses TRBV28 and TRBJ2-1; 8 bases fit TRBD2. The germline V gene has CDR1 MDHEN and CDR2 SYDVKM. V was pared by 10 bases and J by 5 bases, with 7 bases of the junction left unmatched. The CDR3 is 13 residues long. For the CDR3, the DNA is TGTGCCACCCAGCGGGGGCTAGACAATGAGCAGTTCTTC. Its translation is CATQRGLDNEQFF.

The rearrangement uses TRBV9 and TRBJ1-1, with D maybe TRBD1 (5 bases). V lost 4 bases, J lost 1 base, and 8 bases lay in between. The CDR3 covers 13 residues. Germline CDR1 and CDR2: SGDLS and YYNGEE. The CDR3 spells CASSTDTNTEAFF. CDR3 DNA sequence: TGTGCCAGCAGCACGGACACGAACACTGAAGCTTTCTTT.

J is TRBJ1-5 and V is TRBV28; D remains unclear. The CDR3 contains 15 residues. Trimming cost V 3 bases and J 0 bases, with 9 bases left between them. The germline V gene has CDR1 MDHEN and CDR2 SYDVKM. The CDR3 DNA sequence: TGTGCCAGCAGTTTGGGCCCCTATAGCAATCAGCCCCAGCATTTT. This translates into CASSLGPYSNQPQHF.